This T cell receptor (beta chain) derives from a study of tumor-infiltrating lymphocytes in glioblastoma multiforme. Study-level points and caveats: RNA-based TCR sequencing may distort clone frequencies, since cells carry unequal TCR transcript numbers. Functional subtype sorting of these T cells was not performed.

V dropped 3 bases and J dropped 2 bases, with 8 bases sitting between them. CDR3 length: 14 residues. From germline, CDR1 is MNHEY and CDR2 SVGAGI. Three nested ARM-PCR rounds with V-beta and C-beta primers built TCRB libraries. TCRB-specific cDNA synthesis used around 0.5 ug of total RNA. TCRdb fed the multiplex PCR reads into MiXCR, producing one record per CDR3 protein. The sample consists of 25,000 to 35,000 distinct CDR3 sequences, approximately 60% of them appearing once. By share of the sample, this clonotype is medium-sized. The antigen is unknown. Sequencing was performed on brain tumor tissue. This chain joins TRBV6-5 and TRBJ1-3, with D unclear. This clonotype originated in a male donor with glioblastoma. CDR3 nucleotide sequence: TGTGCCAGCAGTTATCGGGGAACTGGAAACACCATATATTTT. Protein product: CASSYRGTGNTIYF.